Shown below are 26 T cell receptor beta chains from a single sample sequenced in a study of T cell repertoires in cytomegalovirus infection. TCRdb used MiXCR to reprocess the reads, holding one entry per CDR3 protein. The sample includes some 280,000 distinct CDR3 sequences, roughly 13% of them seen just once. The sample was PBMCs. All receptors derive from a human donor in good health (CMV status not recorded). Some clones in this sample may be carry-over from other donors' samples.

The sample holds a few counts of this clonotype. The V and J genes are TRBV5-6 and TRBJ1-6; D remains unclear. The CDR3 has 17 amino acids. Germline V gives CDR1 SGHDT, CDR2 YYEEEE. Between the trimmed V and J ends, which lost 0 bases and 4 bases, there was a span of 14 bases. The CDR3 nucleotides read TGTGCCAGCAGCTTGGATAGTGTTTCGGGTTATAATTCACCCCTCCACTTT. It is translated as CASSLDSVSGYNSPLHF.

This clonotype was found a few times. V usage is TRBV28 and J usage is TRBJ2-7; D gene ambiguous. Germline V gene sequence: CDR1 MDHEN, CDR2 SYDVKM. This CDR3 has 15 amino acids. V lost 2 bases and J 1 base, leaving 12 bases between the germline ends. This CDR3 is CASSLPELGSYEQYF. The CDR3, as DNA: TGTGCCAGCAGTTTACCAGAACTGGGGTCCTACGAGCAGTACTTC.

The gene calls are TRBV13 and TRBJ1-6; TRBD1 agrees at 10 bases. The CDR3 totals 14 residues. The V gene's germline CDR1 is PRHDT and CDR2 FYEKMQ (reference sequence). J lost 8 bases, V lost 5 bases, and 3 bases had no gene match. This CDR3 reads CASSAGTGDSPLHF. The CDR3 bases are TGTGCCAGCAGCGCCGGGACAGGGGATTCACCCCTCCACTTT.

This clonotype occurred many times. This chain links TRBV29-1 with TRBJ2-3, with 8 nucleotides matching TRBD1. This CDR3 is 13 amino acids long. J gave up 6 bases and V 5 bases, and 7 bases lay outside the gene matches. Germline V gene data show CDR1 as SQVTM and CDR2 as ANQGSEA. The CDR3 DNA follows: TGCAGCGTTATAATCCAGGGGGCTGATACGCAGTATTTT. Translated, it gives CSVIIQGADTQYF.

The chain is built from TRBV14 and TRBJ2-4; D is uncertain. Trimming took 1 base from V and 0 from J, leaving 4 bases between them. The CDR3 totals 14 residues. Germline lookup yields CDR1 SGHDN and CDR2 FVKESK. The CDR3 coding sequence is TGTGCCAGCAGCCAAGCCGGAGCCAAAAACATTCAGTACTTC. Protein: CASSQAGAKNIQYF.

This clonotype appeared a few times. CDR3 nucleotides: TGCAGCGTCTCAGAGACCGGGGAGCTGTTTTTT. This codes for CSVSETGELFF. This rearrangement joins TRBV29-1 to TRBJ2-2, with D uncertain. CDR1 is SQVTM and CDR2 is ANQGSEA in the germline V gene. V lost 6 bases, J lost 5 bases, and 7 bases lay in between. The CDR3 totals 11 residues.

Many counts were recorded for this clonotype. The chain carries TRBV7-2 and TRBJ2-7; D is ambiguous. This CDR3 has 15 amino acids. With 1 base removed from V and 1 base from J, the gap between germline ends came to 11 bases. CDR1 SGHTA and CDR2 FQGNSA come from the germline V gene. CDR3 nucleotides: TGTGCCAGCAGCTTAGATGGGGATTATTCCTACGAGCAGTACTTC. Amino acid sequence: CASSLDGDYSYEQYF.

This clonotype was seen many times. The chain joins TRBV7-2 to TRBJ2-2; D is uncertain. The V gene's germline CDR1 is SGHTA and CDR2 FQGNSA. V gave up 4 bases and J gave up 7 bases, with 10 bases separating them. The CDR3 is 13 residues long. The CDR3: CASSSALRGELFF. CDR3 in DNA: TGTGCCAGCAGCTCCGCTTTGCGCGGGGAGCTGTTTTTT.

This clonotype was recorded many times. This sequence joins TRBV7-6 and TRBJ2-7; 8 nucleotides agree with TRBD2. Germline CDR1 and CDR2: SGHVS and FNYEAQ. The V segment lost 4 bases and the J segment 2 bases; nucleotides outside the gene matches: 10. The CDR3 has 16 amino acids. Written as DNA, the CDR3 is TGTGCCAGCAGCTCCCCCCGCAGCGGGGGAACCTACGAGCAGTACTTC. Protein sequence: CASSSPRSGGTYEQYF.

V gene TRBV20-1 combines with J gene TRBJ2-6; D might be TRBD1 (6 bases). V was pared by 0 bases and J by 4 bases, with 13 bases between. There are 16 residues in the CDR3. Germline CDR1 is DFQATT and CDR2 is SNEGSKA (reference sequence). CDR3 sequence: CSARDHSGTGANVLTF. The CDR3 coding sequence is TGCAGTGCTAGAGATCATTCGGGGACAGGGGCCAACGTCCTGACTTTC.

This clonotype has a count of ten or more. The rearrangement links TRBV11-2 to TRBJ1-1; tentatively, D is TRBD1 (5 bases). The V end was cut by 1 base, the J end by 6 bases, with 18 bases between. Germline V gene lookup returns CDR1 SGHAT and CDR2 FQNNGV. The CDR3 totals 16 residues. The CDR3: CASSLASVRGRAEAFF. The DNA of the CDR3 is TGTGCCAGCAGCTTAGCAAGTGTAAGGGGTAGGGCTGAAGCTTTCTTT.

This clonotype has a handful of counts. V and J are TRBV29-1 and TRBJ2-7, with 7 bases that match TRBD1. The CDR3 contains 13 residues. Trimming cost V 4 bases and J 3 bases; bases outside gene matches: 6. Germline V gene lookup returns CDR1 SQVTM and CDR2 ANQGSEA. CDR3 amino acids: CSVVPGTDYEQYF. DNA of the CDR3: TGCAGCGTTGTACCCGGGACAGACTACGAGCAGTACTTC.

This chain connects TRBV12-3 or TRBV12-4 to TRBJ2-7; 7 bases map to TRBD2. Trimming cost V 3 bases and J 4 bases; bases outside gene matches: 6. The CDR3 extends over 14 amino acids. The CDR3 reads CASSFDAGAYEQYF. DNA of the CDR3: TGTGCCAGCAGTTTTGACGCGGGAGCTTACGAGCAGTACTTC.

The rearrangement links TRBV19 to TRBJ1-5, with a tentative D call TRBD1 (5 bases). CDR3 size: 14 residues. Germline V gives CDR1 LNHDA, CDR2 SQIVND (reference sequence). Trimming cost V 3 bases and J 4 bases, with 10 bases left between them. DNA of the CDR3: TGTGCCAGTAGTATTGGGGGAACGAATCAGCCCCAGCATTTT. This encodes CASSIGGTNQPQHF.

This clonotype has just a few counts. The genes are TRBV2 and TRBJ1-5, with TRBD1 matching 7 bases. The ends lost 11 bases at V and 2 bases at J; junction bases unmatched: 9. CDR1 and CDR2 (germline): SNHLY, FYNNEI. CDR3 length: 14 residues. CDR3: CAGSQGGGNQPQHF. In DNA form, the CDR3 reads TGTGCCGGCTCTCAGGGGGGAGGCAATCAGCCCCAGCATTTT.

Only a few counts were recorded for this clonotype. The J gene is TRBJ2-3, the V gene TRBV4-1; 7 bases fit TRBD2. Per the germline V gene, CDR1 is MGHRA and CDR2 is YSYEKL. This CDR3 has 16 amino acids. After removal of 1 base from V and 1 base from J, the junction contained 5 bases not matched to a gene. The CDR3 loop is CASSQGVSGGTDTQYF. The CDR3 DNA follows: TGCGCCAGCAGCCAAGGCGTCAGCGGGGGCACAGATACGCAGTATTTT.

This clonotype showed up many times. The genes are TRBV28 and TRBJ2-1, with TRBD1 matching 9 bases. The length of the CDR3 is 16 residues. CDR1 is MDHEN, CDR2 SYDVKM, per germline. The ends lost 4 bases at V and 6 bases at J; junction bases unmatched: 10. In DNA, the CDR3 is TGTGCCAGCAGTTCCTCTAGTACAGGGGGCCGCAATGAGCAGTTCTTC. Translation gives CASSSSSTGGRNEQFF.

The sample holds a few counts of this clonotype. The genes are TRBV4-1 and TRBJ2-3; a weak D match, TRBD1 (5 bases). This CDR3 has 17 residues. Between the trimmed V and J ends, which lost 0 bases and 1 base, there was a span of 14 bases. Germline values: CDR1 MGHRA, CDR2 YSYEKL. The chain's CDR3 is CASSQERETVRTDTQYF. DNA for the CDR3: TGCGCCAGCAGCCAAGAGCGAGAGACAGTGCGCACAGATACGCAGTATTTT.

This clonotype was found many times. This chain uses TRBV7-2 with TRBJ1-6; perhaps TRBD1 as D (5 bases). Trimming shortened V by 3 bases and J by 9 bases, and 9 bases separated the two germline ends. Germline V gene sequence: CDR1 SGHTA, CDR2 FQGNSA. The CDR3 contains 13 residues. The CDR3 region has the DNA TGTGCCAGCAGCTTGACAAGGGGTTCACCCCTCCACTTT. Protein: CASSLTRGSPLHF.

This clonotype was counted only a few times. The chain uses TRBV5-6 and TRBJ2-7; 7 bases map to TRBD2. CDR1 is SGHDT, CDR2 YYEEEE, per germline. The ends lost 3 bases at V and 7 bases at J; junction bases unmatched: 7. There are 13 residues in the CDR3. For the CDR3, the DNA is TGTGCCAGCAGCTGGAGCGGGAAAACAGAGCAGTACTTC. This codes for CASSWSGKTEQYF.

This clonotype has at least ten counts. DNA for the CDR3: TGTGCCAGCAGCTTAGGAGCGGGAGGGTCCTACGAGCAGTACTTC. Translating gives CASSLGAGGSYEQYF. The chain carries TRBV7-9 and TRBJ2-7; 10 bases map to TRBD2. CDR3 length: 15 residues. The germline V gene encodes CDR1 SEHNR and CDR2 FQNEAQ (reference sequence). The V and J ends lost 1 base and 1 base, in that order; junction bases with no gene match: 1.

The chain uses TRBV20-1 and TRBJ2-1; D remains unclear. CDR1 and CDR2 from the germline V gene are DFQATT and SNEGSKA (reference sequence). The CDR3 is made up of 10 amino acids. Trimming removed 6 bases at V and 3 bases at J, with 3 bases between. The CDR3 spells CSASYNEQFF. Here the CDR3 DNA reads TGCAGTGCGAGCTACAATGAGCAGTTCTTC.

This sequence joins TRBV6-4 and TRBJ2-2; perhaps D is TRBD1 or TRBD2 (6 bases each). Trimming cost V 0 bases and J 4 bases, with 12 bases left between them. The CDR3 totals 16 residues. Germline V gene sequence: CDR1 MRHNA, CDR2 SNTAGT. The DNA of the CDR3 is TGTGCCAGCAGTGACTCGAGTGGAGGGGGCACCGGGGAGCTGTTTTTT. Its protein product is CASSDSSGGGTGELFF.

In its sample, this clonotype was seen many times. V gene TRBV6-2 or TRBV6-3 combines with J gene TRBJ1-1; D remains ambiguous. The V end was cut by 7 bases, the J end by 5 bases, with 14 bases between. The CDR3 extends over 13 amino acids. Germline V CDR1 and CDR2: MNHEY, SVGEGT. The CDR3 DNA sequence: TGTGCCAGCAAGGCGTTCAAGGGTACTGAAGCTTTCTTT. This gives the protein CASKAFKGTEAFF.

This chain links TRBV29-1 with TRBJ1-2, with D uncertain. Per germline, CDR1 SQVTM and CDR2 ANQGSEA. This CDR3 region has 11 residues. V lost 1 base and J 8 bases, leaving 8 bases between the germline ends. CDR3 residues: CSVEVLGGYTF. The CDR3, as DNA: TGCAGCGTTGAAGTCCTTGGCGGCTACACCTTC.

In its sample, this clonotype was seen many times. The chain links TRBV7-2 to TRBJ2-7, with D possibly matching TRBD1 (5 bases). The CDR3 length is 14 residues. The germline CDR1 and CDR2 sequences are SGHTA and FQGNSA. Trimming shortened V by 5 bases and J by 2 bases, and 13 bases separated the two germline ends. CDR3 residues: CASSKQEPPYEQYF. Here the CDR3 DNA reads TGTGCCAGCAGCAAACAGGAACCCCCCTACGAGCAGTACTTC.